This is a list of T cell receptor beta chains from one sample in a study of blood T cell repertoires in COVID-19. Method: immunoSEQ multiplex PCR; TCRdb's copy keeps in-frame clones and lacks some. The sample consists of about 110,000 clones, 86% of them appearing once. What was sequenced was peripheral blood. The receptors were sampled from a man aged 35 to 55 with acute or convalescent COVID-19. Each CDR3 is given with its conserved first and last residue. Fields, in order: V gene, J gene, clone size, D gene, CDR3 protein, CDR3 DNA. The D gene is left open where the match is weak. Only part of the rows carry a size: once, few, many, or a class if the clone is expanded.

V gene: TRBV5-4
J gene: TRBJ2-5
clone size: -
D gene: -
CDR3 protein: CASSLATGTQETQYF
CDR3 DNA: TGTGCCAGCAGCTTGGCGACAGGAACCCAAGAGACCCAGTACTTC

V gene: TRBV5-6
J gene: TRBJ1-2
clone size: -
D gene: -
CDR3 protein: CASSQREGYTF
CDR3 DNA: TGTGCCAGCAGCCAACGTGAGGGCTACACCTTC

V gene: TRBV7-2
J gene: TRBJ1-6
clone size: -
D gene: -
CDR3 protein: CASSLQGGNSPLHF
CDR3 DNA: TGTGCCAGCAGCCTACAGGGTGGGAATTCACCCCTCCACTTT

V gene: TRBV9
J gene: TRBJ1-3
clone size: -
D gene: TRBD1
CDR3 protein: CASSAGGEYTIYF
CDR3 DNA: TGTGCCAGCAGCGCAGGGGGCGAATACACCATATATTTT

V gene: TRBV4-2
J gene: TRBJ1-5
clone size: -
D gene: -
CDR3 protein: CASSQAQTADSNQPQHF
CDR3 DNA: TGTGCCAGCAGCCAAGCCCAGACAGCCGATAGCAATCAGCCCCAGCATTTT

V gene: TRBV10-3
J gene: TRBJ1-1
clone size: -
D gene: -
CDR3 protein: CAISESRNTEAFF
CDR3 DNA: TGTGCCATCAGTGAATCCAGGAACACTGAAGCTTTCTTT

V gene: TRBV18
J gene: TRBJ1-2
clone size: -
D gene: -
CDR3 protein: CASSPAGTGGGYGYTF
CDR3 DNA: TGTGCCAGCTCACCCGCGGGGACCGGGGGTGGCTATGGCTACACCTTC

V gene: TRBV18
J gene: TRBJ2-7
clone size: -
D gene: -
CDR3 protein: CASSPLAGNSYEQYF
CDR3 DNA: TGTGCCAGCTCACCCCTCGCCGGGAACTCCTACGAGCAGTACTTC

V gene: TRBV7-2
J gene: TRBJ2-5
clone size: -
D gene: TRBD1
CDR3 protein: CASSLPTGGQETQYF
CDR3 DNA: TGTGCCAGCAGCTTACCGACAGGGGGGCAAGAGACCCAGTACTTC

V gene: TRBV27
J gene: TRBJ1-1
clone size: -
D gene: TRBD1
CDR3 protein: CASSLQGVYHTEAFF
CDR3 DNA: TGTGCCAGCAGTTTGCAGGGGGTATATCACACTGAAGCTTTCTTT

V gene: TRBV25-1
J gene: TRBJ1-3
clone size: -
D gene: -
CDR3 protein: CASSGGLNTIYF
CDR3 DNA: TGTGCCAGCAGTGGAGGGCTGAACACCATATATTTT

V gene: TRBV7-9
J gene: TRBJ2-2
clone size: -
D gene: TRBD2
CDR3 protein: CASSLPWGGTGELFF
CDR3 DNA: TGTGCCAGCAGCTTACCGTGGGGGGGCACCGGGGAGCTGTTTTTT

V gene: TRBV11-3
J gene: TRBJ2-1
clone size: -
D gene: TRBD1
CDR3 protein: CASSLASGTGFDNEQFF
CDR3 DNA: TGTGCCAGCAGCTTAGCGTCCGGGACAGGGTTCGACAATGAGCAGTTCTTC

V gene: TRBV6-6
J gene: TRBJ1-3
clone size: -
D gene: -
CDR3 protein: CASSWGVGRGNTIYF
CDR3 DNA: TGTGCCAGCAGTTGGGGGGTGGGCAGGGGAAACACCATATATTTT

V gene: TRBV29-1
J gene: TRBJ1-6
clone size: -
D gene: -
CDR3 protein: CSVLFTGNSPLHF
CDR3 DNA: TGCAGCGTCCTCTTCACAGGGAATTCACCCCTCCACTTT

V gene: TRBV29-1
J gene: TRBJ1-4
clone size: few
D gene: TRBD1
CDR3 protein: CSVGKQGVGEKLFF
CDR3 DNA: TGCAGCGTTGGAAAACAGGGGGTGGGGGAAAAACTGTTTTTT

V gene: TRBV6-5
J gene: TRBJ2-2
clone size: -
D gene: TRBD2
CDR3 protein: CASKASGSLTGELFF
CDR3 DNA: TGTGCCAGCAAAGCTAGCGGGAGTTTAACCGGGGAGCTGTTTTTT

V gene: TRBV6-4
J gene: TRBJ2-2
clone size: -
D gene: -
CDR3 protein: CASGSGANTGELFF
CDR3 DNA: TGTGCCAGCGGCAGCGGCGCGAACACCGGGGAGCTGTTTTTT

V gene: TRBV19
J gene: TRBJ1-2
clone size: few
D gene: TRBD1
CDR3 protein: CASSVGQVNYGYTF
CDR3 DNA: TGTGCCAGTAGTGTAGGACAGGTCAACTATGGCTACACCTTC

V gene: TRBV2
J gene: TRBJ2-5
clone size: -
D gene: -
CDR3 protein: CASSVERAKETQYF
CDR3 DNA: TGTGCCAGCAGTGTAGAGCGTGCGAAAGAGACCCAGTACTTC

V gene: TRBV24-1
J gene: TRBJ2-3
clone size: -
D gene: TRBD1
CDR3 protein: CATSETGGSDTQYF
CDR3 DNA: TGTGCCACCAGTGAGACAGGGGGATCAGATACGCAGTATTTT

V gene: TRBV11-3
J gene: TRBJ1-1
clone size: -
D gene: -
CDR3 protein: CASSFREGTEAFF
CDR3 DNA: TGTGCCAGCAGCTTTAGGGAGGGCACTGAAGCTTTCTTT

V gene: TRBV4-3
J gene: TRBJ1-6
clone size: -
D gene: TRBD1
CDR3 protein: CASSQTGTGNSPLHF
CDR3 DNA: TGCGCCAGCAGCCAAACCGGGACAGGCAATTCACCCCTCCACTTT

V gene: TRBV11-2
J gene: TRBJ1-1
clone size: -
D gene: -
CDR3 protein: CASSSYRDTEAFF
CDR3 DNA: TGTGCCAGCAGCTCGTACAGGGACACTGAAGCTTTCTTT

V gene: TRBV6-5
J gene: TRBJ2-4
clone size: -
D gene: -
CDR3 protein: CASSSRDANIQYF
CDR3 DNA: TGTGCCAGCAGTTCCAGGGATGCGAACATTCAGTACTTC

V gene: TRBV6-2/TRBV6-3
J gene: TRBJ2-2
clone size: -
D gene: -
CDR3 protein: CASSPNRVNTGELFF
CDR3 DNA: TGTGCCAGCAGCCCCAACAGGGTGAACACCGGGGAGCTGTTTTTT

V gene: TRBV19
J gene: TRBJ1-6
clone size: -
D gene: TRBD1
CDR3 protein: CASSRGQGASYNSPLHF
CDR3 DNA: TGTGCCAGTAGTCGAGGACAGGGGGCCTCTTATAATTCACCCCTCCACTTT

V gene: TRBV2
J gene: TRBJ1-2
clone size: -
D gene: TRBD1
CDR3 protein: CASSEGQGTGYTF
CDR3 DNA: TGTGCCAGCAGTGAGGGACAGGGAACTGGCTACACCTTC

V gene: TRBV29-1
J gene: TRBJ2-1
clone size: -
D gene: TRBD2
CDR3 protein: CSSSAPVDSGRHFYNEQFF
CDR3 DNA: TGCAGCTCCTCTGCCCCGGTGGATAGCGGGAGGCACTTTTACAATGAGCAGTTCTTC

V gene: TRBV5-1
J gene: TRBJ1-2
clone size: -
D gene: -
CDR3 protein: CASSLDSRAGFIGYTF
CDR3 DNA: TGCGCCAGCAGCTTGGATAGCAGGGCAGGGTTTATCGGCTACACCTTC

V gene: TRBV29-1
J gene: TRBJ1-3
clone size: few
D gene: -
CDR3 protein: CSVESFDSSGNTIYF
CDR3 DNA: TGCAGCGTTGAAAGCTTTGACAGCTCTGGAAACACCATATATTTT

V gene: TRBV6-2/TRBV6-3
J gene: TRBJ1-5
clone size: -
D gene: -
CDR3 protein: CASSLGGSSNQPQHF
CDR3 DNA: TGTGCCAGCAGCCTCGGAGGGAGTAGCAATCAGCCCCAGCATTTT

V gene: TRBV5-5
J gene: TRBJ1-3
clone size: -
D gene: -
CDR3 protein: CASSLATIDSGNTIYF
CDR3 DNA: TGTGCCAGCAGCTTGGCCACTATAGACTCTGGAAACACCATATATTTT

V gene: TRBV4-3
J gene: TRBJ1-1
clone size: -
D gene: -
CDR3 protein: CASSQDTTGDTEAFF
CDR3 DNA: TGCGCCAGCAGCCAAGATACGACCGGGGACACTGAAGCTTTCTTT

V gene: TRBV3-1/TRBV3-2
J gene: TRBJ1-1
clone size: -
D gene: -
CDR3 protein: CASTQARGGTEAFF
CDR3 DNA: TGTGCCAGCACGCAAGCAAGGGGGGGCACTGAAGCTTTCTTT

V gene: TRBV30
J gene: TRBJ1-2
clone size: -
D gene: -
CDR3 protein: CAWSVRAGGPKLGYTF
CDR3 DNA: TGTGCCTGGAGTGTAAGGGCAGGAGGGCCAAAACTTGGCTACACCTTC

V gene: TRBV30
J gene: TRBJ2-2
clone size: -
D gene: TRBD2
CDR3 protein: CAWIPGLAYTGELFF
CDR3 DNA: TGTGCCTGGATCCCGGGACTAGCCTACACCGGGGAGCTGTTTTTT

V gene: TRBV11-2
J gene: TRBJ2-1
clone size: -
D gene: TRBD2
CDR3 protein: CASSRTGGSGPYNEQFF
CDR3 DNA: TGTGCCAGCAGCCGTACGGGAGGATCAGGCCCCTACAATGAGCAGTTCTTC

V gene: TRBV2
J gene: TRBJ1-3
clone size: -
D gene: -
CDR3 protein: CASSEEPRIGNTIYF
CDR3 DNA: TGTGCCAGCAGTGAAGAACCCAGAATTGGAAACACCATATATTTT

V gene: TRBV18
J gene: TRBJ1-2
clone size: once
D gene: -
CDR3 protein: CASSPRKTGDYGYTF
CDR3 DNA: TGTGCCAGCTCACCCAGGAAGACAGGAGACTATGGCTACACCTTC

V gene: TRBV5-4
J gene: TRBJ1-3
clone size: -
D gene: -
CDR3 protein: CASSVDIHGNTIYF
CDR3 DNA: TGTGCCAGCAGCGTCGACATACATGGAAACACCATATATTTT

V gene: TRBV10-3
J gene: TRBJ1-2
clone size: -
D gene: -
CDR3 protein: CAISEVKLYGYTF
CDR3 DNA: TGTGCCATCAGTGAAGTTAAACTTTATGGCTACACCTTC

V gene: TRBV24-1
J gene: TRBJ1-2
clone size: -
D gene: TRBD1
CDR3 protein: CATSDPRQGANYGYTF
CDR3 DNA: TGTGCCACCAGTGATCCCCGACAGGGGGCGAACTATGGCTACACCTTC

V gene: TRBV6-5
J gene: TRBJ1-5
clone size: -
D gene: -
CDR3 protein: CASSYSQDSNQPQHF
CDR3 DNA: TGTGCCAGCAGTTACTCACAGGATAGCAATCAGCCCCAGCATTTT

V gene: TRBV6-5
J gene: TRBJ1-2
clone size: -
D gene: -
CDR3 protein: CASSYSGPAGGYTF
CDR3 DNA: TGTGCCAGCAGTTACTCGGGACCCGCGGGAGGCTACACCTTC

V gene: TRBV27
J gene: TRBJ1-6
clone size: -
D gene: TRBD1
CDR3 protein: CASSPTGESPLHF
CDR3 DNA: TGTGCCAGCAGTCCCACAGGGGAATCACCCCTCCACTTT

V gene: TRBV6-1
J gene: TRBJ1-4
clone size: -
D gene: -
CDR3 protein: CASSELQTTEKLFF
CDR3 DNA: TGTGCCAGCAGTGAACTACAGACGACTGAAAAACTGTTTTTT

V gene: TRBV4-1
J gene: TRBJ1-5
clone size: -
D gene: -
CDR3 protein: CASSQVWSGIQPQHF
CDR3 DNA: TGCGCCAGCAGCCAAGTTTGGTCAGGGATTCAGCCCCAGCATTTT

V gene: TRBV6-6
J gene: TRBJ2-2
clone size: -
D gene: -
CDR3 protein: CASSYSGGRTGELFF
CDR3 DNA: TGTGCCAGCAGTTACTCGGGGGGTCGTACCGGGGAGCTGTTTTTT

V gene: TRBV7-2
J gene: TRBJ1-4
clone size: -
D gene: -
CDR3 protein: CASSPGGLEKLFF
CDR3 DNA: TGTGCCAGCAGCCCCGGGGGTTTGGAAAAACTGTTTTTT

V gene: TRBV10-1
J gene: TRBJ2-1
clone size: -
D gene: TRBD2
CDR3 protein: CASSSLTSGDEQFF
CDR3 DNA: TGCGCCAGCAGTTCGCTTACTAGCGGGGATGAGCAGTTCTTC

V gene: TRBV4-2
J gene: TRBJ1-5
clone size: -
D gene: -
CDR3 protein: CASSQDGGEGNQPQHF
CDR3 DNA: TGTGCCAGCAGCCAAGATGGAGGGGAAGGCAATCAGCCCCAGCATTTT

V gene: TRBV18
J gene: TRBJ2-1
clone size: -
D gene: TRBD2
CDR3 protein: CASSPREGGFDEQFF
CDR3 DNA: TGTGCCAGCTCACCGCGGGAGGGCGGGTTCGATGAGCAGTTCTTC